This entry lists 30 T cell receptor beta chains sequenced from one sample in a study of cytomegalovirus exposure and HLA in healthy donors. The table came from immunoSEQ multiplex PCR; TCRdb's copy has only in-frame clones and leaves some out. The repertoire has around 160,000 clones, approximately 90% of them found once; the top ten carry just under 3%. The sample was PBMCs. The receptor set was obtained from a young man in good health and CMV-seronegative.

The genes are TRBV4-1 and TRBJ2-6, with a weak D call TRBD2 (6 bases). This CDR3 is built from 15 residues. Per germline, CDR1 MGHRA and CDR2 YSYEKL. Trimming took 6 bases from V and 3 from J, leaving 12 bases between them. In DNA, the CDR3 is TGCGCCAGCAGTGGGCGGGGTGGTGGGGCCAACGTCCTGACTTTC. It translates to CASSGRGGGANVLTF.

The V gene is TRBV19, the J gene TRBJ2-3; D call uncertain. The V and J ends lost 8 bases and 4 bases respectively, with 16 bases between them. This CDR3 comprises 14 residues. CDR1 and CDR2 from the germline V gene are LNHDA and SQIVND (reference sequence). The CDR3: CASGLGERPDTQYF. DNA for the CDR3: TGTGCCAGTGGCCTTGGAGAGAGGCCAGATACGCAGTATTTT.

This clone appeared once. The V gene is TRBV14, the J gene TRBJ2-5, with a tentative D call TRBD1 (5 bases). Germline V CDR1 and CDR2: SGHDN, FVKESK. V dropped 5 bases and J dropped 4 bases, with 14 bases sitting between them. The CDR3 extends over 14 amino acids. The CDR3 region has the DNA TGTGCCAGCAGCAAGCCCGCCGACAGAGAGACCCAGTACTTC. Translating it yields CASSKPADRETQYF.

About this clone: This sample also contains other DNA sequences that code for the same CDR3. The chain is built from TRBV7-9 and TRBJ1-2; the match to TRBD1 covers 8 bases. The trim removed 6 bases at V and 3 bases at J, leaving 3 bases unmatched. This CDR3 region has 13 residues. CDR1 and CDR2 (germline): SEHNR, FQNEAQ (reference sequence). Written as DNA, the CDR3 is TGTGCCAGCAGTGGACAGGGCGACTATGGCTACACCTTC. It encodes CASSGQGDYGYTF.

For the CDR3, the DNA is TGTGCCAGTAGTTTTACTAGCGGGGACTACGAGCAGTACGTC. Translation: CASSFTSGDYEQYV. The chain is built from TRBV19 and TRBJ2-7; 10 positions agree with TRBD2. The V gene's germline CDR1 is LNHDA and CDR2 SQIVND (reference sequence). Unmatched junction bases numbered 4, after V lost 5 bases and J lost 3 bases. The CDR3 totals 14 residues.

V is TRBV19 and J is TRBJ2-5; perhaps TRBD2 as D (6 bases). Trimming cost V 5 bases and J 5 bases, with 15 bases left between them. Per the germline V gene, CDR1 is LNHDA and CDR2 is SQIVND (reference sequence). The CDR3 is 14 amino acids. CDR3 nucleotide sequence: TGTGCCAGTAGTGAGGGAGGACGGGTGGAGACCCAGTACTTC. Its protein is CASSEGGRVETQYF. The entire variable domain, with the rest obtained from reference TRBV19 and TRBJ2-5, is as follows: DGGITQSPKYLFRKEGQNVTLSCEQNLNHDAMYWYRQDPGQGLRLIYYSQIVNDFQKGDIAEGYSVSREKKESFPLTVTSAQKNPTAFYLCASSEGGRVETQYFGPGTRLLVL.

This rearrangement joins TRBV9 to TRBJ2-7; D gene ambiguous. Between the trimmed V and J ends, which lost 1 base and 6 bases, there was a span of 11 bases. There are 13 residues in the CDR3. Germline V gives CDR1 SGDLS, CDR2 YYNGEE. DNA for the CDR3: TGTGCCAGCAGCGTATACCCAGAGGCCGAGCAGTACTTC. Translation gives CASSVYPEAEQYF.

This chain uses TRBV28 with TRBJ2-3, with 11 positions matching TRBD2. Germline CDR1 is MDHEN and CDR2 is SYDVKM. The CDR3 runs 17 residues. The V gene end was trimmed by 5 bases and the J gene end by 2 bases; junction bases not matched to a gene: 9. As DNA, the CDR3 is TGTGCCAGCAGTGCCCCACTAGCGGGGGCCGACACAGATACGCAGTATTTT. Protein: CASSAPLAGADTDTQYF.

This chain connects TRBV7-9 to TRBJ1-4, with D perhaps matching TRBD1 (6 bases). CDR1 and CDR2 (germline): SEHNR, FQNEAQ (reference sequence). There are 15 residues in the CDR3. V was clipped by 2 bases and J by 5 bases, with 12 bases between them. This chain's CDR3 is CASSLPGAPNEKLFF. DNA for the CDR3: TGTGCCAGCAGCTTACCAGGGGCCCCCAATGAAAAACTGTTTTTT.

The chain has TRBV11-1 and TRBJ1-1; 7 bases line up with TRBD1. Germline V gives CDR1 SGHAT, CDR2 FQDESV (reference sequence). V lost 5 bases, J lost 7 bases, and 4 bases stayed unmatched. This CDR3 region has 12 residues. The CDR3 is CASSGTALEAFF. DNA of the CDR3: TGTGCCAGCAGCGGGACAGCTCTTGAAGCTTTCTTT.

DNA of the CDR3: TGTGCCAGCAGCTTGGGTCAGAATCAGCCCCAGCATTTT. This translates into CASSLGQNQPQHF. The genes are TRBV5-4 and TRBJ1-5; D not resolved. The germline V gene has CDR1 SGHNT and CDR2 YYREEE (reference sequence). This CDR3 spans 13 amino acids. Trimming removed 0 bases from V and 4 bases from J, with 5 bases in between.

The chain carries TRBV30 and TRBJ1-1; D unresolved. The CDR3 is 14 amino acids. Germline CDR1 and CDR2: GTSNPN and SVGIG (reference sequence). The V gene lost 3 bases and the J gene lost 1 base, with 12 bases spanning the gap. CDR3 coding DNA: TGTGCCTGGAGCAGAAGACTCGAGAACACTGAAGCTTTCTTT. Translated: CAWSRRLENTEAFF. Complete variable domain (other parts from reference TRBV30 and TRBJ1-1): SQTIHQWPATLVQPVGSPLSLECTVEGTSNPNLYWYRQAAGRGLQLLFYSVGIGQISSEVPQNLSASRPQDRQFILSSKKLLLSDSGFYLCAWSRRLENTEAFFGQGTRLTVV.

The chain couples TRBV2 to TRBJ1-2; D is ambiguous. This CDR3 has 13 amino acids. The germline V and J ends were trimmed by 0 bases and 3 bases, with 5 bases remaining between them. Germline-derived CDR1 and CDR2 are SNHLY and FYNNEI. The CDR3 DNA sequence: TGTGCCAGCAGTGAAGCTCTCGACTATGGCTACACCTTC. Its translation is CASSEALDYGYTF.

The chain links TRBV12-5 to TRBJ2-1; 12 bases agree with TRBD2. CDR3 length: 15 amino acids. The J segment lost 6 bases and the V segment lost 6 bases, leaving 6 bases of the junction unmatched. Germline assignment: CDR1 LGHNT and CDR2 FRNRAP. CDR3 nucleotides: TGTGCTAGTGGACCGGGACTAGCGGGTCGCAATGAGCAGTTCTTC. It specifies CASGPGLAGRNEQFF.

The chain joins TRBV7-2 to TRBJ2-1; 11 positions match TRBD2. Germline V lookup: CDR1 SGHTA, CDR2 FQGNSA. J gave up 0 bases and V 2 bases, and 6 bases lay outside the gene matches. The CDR3 sequence is 18 residues long. In DNA, the CDR3 is TGTGCCAGCAGCTTATTACTAGCGGGAGTGGGCTCCTACAATGAGCAGTTCTTC. As protein: CASSLLLAGVGSYNEQFF. The variable domain in full, with the rest retrieved from reference TRBV7-2 and TRBJ2-1, is GAGVSQSPSNKVTEKGKDVELRCDPISGHTALYWYRQSLGQGLEFLIYFQGNSAPDKSGLPSDRFSAERTGGSVSTLTIQRTQQEDSAVYLCASSLLLAGVGSYNEQFFGPGTRLTVL.

This rearrangement joins TRBV27 to TRBJ2-1; a weak D match, TRBD1 (5 bases). Germline assignment: CDR1 MNHEY and CDR2 SMNVEV (reference sequence). CDR3 length: 13 amino acids. Trimming removed 6 bases from V and 4 bases from J, with 10 bases in between. CDR3 in amino acids: CASSFDSYNEQFF. DNA for the CDR3: TGTGCCAGCAGCTTTGACAGTTACAATGAGCAGTTCTTC.

The chain joins TRBV12-5 to TRBJ1-2; the match to TRBD1 covers 12 bases. This CDR3 is 16 amino acids long. Germline values: CDR1 LGHNT, CDR2 FRNRAP. With V trimmed by 0 bases and J by 3 bases, 2 bases remained unmatched. This CDR3 is CASGLVRDRGHYGYTF. In nucleotides, the CDR3 is TGTGCTAGTGGTTTGGTGCGGGACAGGGGGCACTATGGCTACACCTTC.

This chain joins TRBV5-1 and TRBJ2-7; 10 bases agree with TRBD1. The CDR3 has 14 amino acids. Germline V CDR1 and CDR2: SGHRS, YFSETQ. The J segment lost 5 bases and the V segment lost 4 bases, leaving 6 bases of the junction unmatched. In DNA, the CDR3 is TGCGCCAGCAGCCTGGGACAGGGGATAAACGAGCAGTACTTC. This sequence encodes CASSLGQGINEQYF.

The chain joins TRBV6-6 to TRBJ1-6, with D possibly matching TRBD1 (5 bases). The CDR3 sequence is 13 residues long. V gave up 7 bases and J gave up 5 bases, with 9 bases separating them. Germline V lookup: CDR1 MNHNY, CDR2 SVGAGI (reference sequence). This CDR3 is CASTAGNNSPLHF. The CDR3 nucleotides read TGTGCCAGCACGGCAGGGAATAATTCACCCCTCCACTTT.

This sequence joins TRBV5-1 and TRBJ2-2, with a weak D call TRBD2 (6 bases). Per germline, CDR1 SGHRS and CDR2 YFSETQ. The CDR3 runs 13 residues. The germline V and J ends were trimmed by 2 bases and 5 bases, with 7 bases remaining between them. DNA of the CDR3: TGCGCCAGCAGCTTTGGGGGGACCGGGGAGCTGTTTTTT. Amino acid sequence: CASSFGGTGELFF. Variable domain in full (rest from reference TRBV5-1 and TRBJ2-2): KAGVTQTPRYLIKTRGQQVTLSCSPISGHRSVSWYQQTPGQGLQFLFEYFSETQRNKGNFPGRFSGRQFSNSRSEMNVSTLELGDSALYLCASSFGGTGELFFGEGSRLTVL.

The rearrangement uses TRBV27 and TRBJ1-2, with 9 bases lining up with TRBD1. Germline values: CDR1 MNHEY, CDR2 SMNVEV (reference sequence). Trimming at V came to 3 bases and at J to 8 bases, leaving 4 bases not matched to a gene. This CDR3 comprises 13 residues. As DNA, the CDR3 is TGTGCCAGCAGTTTCCGGGGACAGGGCGGCTACACCTTC. Translation gives CASSFRGQGGYTF.

The V gene is TRBV6-1, the J gene TRBJ1-1; 7 nucleotides align to TRBD1. After removal of 6 bases from V and 7 bases from J, the junction contained 14 bases not matched to a gene. Germline V CDR1 and CDR2: MNHNS, SASEGT. CDR3 size: 15 residues. In DNA, the CDR3 is TGTGCCAGCAGCGCTAGGAGGACAGGAGATTTTGAAGCTTTCTTT. It encodes CASSARRTGDFEAFF.

This clone was counted once. V is TRBV7-9 and J is TRBJ2-5, with D possibly TRBD2 on 5 matching bases. V lost 4 bases, J lost 6 bases, and 18 bases lay in between. The length of the CDR3 is 15 residues. CDR1 is SEHNR and CDR2 is FQNEAQ in the germline V gene (reference sequence). CDR3 amino acids: CASSSSSSSGQTQYF. The CDR3 DNA reads as TGTGCCAGCAGCTCTTCTAGCTCCTCAGGCCAGACCCAGTACTTC.

This clone is a singleton in its sample. This rearrangement joins TRBV5-1 to TRBJ2-5; 7 bases fit TRBD2. Looked up from germline, CDR1 is SGHRS and CDR2 is YFSETQ. The V segment lost 5 bases and the J segment 1 base; nucleotides outside the gene matches: 8. The CDR3 spans 15 residues. In DNA form, the CDR3 reads TGCGCCAGCAGAAGACGCGTAGCGGGCCAAGAGACCCAGTACTTC. As protein: CASRRRVAGQETQYF.

The J gene is TRBJ2-6, the V gene TRBV7-2; D remains unclear. The CDR3 spans 17 residues. Trimming shortened V by 1 base and J by 0 bases, and 10 bases separated the two germline ends. Per the germline V gene, CDR1 is SGHTA and CDR2 is FQGNSA. The chain's CDR3 is CASSLVGTSSGANVLTF. The CDR3 DNA follows: TGTGCCAGCAGCTTAGTGGGCACCTCCTCTGGGGCCAACGTCCTGACTTTC.

The genes are TRBV7-2 and TRBJ2-1, with TRBD2 as a possible D gene (7 bases). Germline V CDR1 and CDR2: SGHTA, FQGNSA. Trimming removed 3 bases at V and 4 bases at J, with 13 bases between. This CDR3 is built from 15 residues. The CDR3 DNA is TGTGCCAGCAGCTTTGGGGGGGCCCGGTACAATGAGCAGTTCTTC. It codes for CASSFGGARYNEQFF.

The V call is TRBV10-3, the J call TRBJ2-7; D possibly corresponds to TRBD2 (6 bases). With 11 bases removed from V and 3 bases from J, the gap between germline ends came to 11 bases. This CDR3 is 11 amino acids long. CDR1 is ENHRY and CDR2 is SYGVKD in the germline V gene. CDR3 protein: CASGRGYEQYF. The CDR3 DNA follows: TGTGCCTCCGGGCGGGGCTACGAGCAGTACTTC.

V and J are TRBV28 and TRBJ2-2, with 9 bases matching TRBD1. J was trimmed by 6 bases and V by 6 bases; bases with no gene match: 8. The CDR3 extends over 15 amino acids. The germline V gene has CDR1 MDHEN and CDR2 SYDVKM. DNA of the CDR3: TGTGCCAGCAGCGCGGGACAGGGCAACTCCGGGGAGCTGTTTTTT. Its translation is CASSAGQGNSGELFF.

This clone was seen a few times. The rearrangement joins TRBV28 to TRBJ1-5; D perhaps matches TRBD1 (6 bases). The V gene's germline CDR1 is MDHEN and CDR2 SYDVKM. CDR3 length: 17 residues. V lost 2 bases to trimming and J lost 0 bases, with 14 bases between them. CDR3 sequence (DNA): TGTGCCAGCAGTTTACCCAGGGGCGGGGGTAGCAATCAGCCCCAGCATTTT. It specifies CASSLPRGGGSNQPQHF.

The chain's CDR3 is CASSSRLAGGIVTDTQYF. For the CDR3, the DNA is TGTGCCAGCAGCTCTCGACTAGCGGGAGGTATAGTTACAGATACGCAGTATTTT. V gene TRBV14 combines with J gene TRBJ2-3, with 13 bases aligning to TRBD2. The CDR3 sequence is 18 residues long. CDR1 SGHDN and CDR2 FVKESK come from the germline V gene. V shed 5 bases, J shed 3 bases, and the junction held 11 bases outside the gene matches.